This T cell receptor (beta chain) originates from a study of cytomegalovirus exposure and HLA in healthy donors. The PCR made use of 60 Vbeta and 13 Jbeta primers. The table came from immunoSEQ multiplex PCR; TCRdb's copy has only in-frame clones and leaves some out. The top ten clones hold around 6% of a sample with 160,000 or so clones, roughly 75% of them seen once. The CDR3 has 15 amino acids. Germline trimming cut 6 bases from V and 3 bases from J; bases unmatched to any gene: 8. Germline lookup yields CDR1 MNHEY and CDR2 SVGAGI. Whole-study findings and limits: Later on, an analysis found that several of the most significant clusters appeared to be linked to common viral pathogens, which included parvovirus B19. It was reported that the classifier diagnosed cytomegalovirus status with high specificity and sensitivity in both the original and validation cohorts. A cluster of highly shared sequence variants was likely a sequencing artifact. Several V segments, TRBV6-2 and TRBV6-3 among them, could not be told apart and were dropped.

This clone was observed a few times. Its antigen is currently unknown. Specimen: PBMCs. J is TRBJ2-1 and V is TRBV6-5, with 7 positions matching TRBD2. This receptor was taken from a man aged 40-55 years in good health and CMV-seronegative. The CDR3 spells CASRPTSRNYNEQFF. The CDR3 nucleotides read TGTGCCAGCAGGCCGACTAGCCGAAACTACAATGAGCAGTTCTTC.